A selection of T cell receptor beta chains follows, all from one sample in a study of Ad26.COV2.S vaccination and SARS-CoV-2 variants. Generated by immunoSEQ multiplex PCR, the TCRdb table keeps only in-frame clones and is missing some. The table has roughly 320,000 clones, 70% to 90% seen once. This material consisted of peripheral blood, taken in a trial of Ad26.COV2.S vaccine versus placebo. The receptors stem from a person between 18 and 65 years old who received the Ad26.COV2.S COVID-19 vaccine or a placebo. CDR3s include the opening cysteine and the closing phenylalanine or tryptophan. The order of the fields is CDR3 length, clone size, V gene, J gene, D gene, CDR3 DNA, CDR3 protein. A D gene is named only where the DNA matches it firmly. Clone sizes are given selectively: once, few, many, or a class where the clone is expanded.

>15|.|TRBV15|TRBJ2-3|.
TGTGCCACCAGCAGAGATCCGGGTAGCACAGATACGCAGTATTTT
CATSRDPGSTDTQYF
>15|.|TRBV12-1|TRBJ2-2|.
TGTGCCAGCAGCTCGGGACTAGCGGTTCCCGGGGAGCTGTTTTTT
CASSSGLAVPGELFF
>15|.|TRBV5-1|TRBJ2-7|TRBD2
TGCGCCAGCAGTAGTTTGGCGGGGGGGCCCTACGAGCAGTACTTC
CASSSLAGGPYEQYF
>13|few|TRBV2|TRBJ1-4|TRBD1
TGTGCCAGCAGTCCCCGACAGGGGGCGAAACTGTTTTTT
CASSPRQGAKLFF
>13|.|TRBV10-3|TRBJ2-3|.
TGTGCCATCAGTAGAATGAGCACAGATACGCAGTATTTT
CAISRMSTDTQYF
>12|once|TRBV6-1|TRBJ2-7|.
TGTGCCAGCAGTGAAAGGGCGCTGGCTCCGTACTTC
CASSERALAPYF
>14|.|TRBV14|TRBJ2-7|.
TGTGCCAGCAGCCAAGGGGGCGGCGTATGGGAGCAGTACTTC
CASSQGGGVWEQYF
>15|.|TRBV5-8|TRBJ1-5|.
TGTGCCAGCAGCTTGGCGGGGGGGAGGAATCAGCCCCAGCATTTT
CASSLAGGRNQPQHF
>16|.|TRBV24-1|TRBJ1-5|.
TGTGCCACCAGTGATTCCGCATTGGGGAGCAATCAGCCCCAGCATTTT
CATSDSALGSNQPQHF
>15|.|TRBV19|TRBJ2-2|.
TGTGCCAGTAGTACTTCGACTGTGAACACCGGGGAGCTGTTTTTT
CASSTSTVNTGELFF
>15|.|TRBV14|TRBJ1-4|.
TGTGCCAGCAGCCAAGTGGGGGAACCTAATGAAAAACTGTTTTTT
CASSQVGEPNEKLFF
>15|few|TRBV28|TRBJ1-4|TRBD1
TGTGCCAGCAGCCGAGGCGTCGGGTCAGGGGGAAAACTGTTTTTT
CASSRGVGSGGKLFF
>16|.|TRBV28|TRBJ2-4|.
TGTGCCAGCAGTTTTGTTGGGGGCGCAGCCAAAAACATTCAGTACTTC
CASSFVGGAAKNIQYF
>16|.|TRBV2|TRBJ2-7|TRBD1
TGTGCCAGCAGTGAAGTAGGTGTCGGGGACAGGGGGCAGGAGTACTTC
CASSEVGVGDRGQEYF
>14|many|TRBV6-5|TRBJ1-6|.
TGTGCCAGCACTTTAACAGGGAACCGATCACCCCTCCACTTT
CASTLTGNRSPLHF
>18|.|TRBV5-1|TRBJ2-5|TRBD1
TGCGCCAGCAGCTTGTTGGGTCGGACAGGGGGGAGAGGAGAGACCCAGTACTTC
CASSLLGRTGGRGETQYF
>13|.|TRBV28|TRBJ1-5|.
TGTGCCAGCAGGGCTGAGGGAGAGGGGTCCCAGCATTTT
CASRAEGEGSQHF
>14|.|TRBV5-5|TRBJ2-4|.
TGTGCCAGCAGCTCGATACTAGGCGCGAACATTCAGTACTTC
CASSSILGANIQYF
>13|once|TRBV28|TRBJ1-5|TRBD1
TGTGCCAGCAGCCTAGGGACAGTCCGACCCCAGCATTTT
CASSLGTVRPQHF
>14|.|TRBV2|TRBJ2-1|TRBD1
TGTGCCAGCAGTCAGGACAGGACCTACAATGAGCAGTTCTTC
CASSQDRTYNEQFF
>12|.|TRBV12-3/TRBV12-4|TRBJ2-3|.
TGTGCCAGCAGTTACAGAGCAGATACGCAGTATTTT
CASSYRADTQYF
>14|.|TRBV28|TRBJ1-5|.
TGTGCCAGCAGTTTCGCCAGGGAAGAACAGCCCCAGCATTTT
CASSFAREEQPQHF
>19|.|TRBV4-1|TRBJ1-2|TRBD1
TGCGCCAGCAGCCAAGAGCCCCCCCTGACAGGGGGCGCATACTATGGCTACACCTTC
CASSQEPPLTGGAYYGYTF
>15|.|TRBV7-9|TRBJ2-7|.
TGTGCCAGCAGCCCCACTCGGGACAAATCCTACGAGCAGTACTTC
CASSPTRDKSYEQYF
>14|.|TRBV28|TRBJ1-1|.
TGTGCCAGCAATGGGCGAGGTAGGAACACTGAAGCTTTCTTT
CASNGRGRNTEAFF
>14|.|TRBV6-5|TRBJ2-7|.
TGTGCCAGCAGTCCCCCCGGGGGCACCTACGAGCAGTACTTC
CASSPPGGTYEQYF
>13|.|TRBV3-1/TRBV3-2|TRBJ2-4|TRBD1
TGTGCCAGCAGCCAAGAAAGGGGGCAGATTCAGTACTTC
CASSQERGQIQYF
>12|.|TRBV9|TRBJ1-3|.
TGTGCCAGCAGCATATCTGGAAACACCATATATTTT
CASSISGNTIYF
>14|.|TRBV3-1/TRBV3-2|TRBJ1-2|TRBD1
TGTGCCAGCAGCCAGATGGCAGGGGGCTATGGCTACACCTTC
CASSQMAGGYGYTF
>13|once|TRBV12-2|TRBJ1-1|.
TGTGCAAGTCGCCCCAGGACGGACACTGAAGCTTTCTTT
CASRPRTDTEAFF
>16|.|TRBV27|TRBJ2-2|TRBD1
TGTGCCAGCAGCAGGACAGGGGGTCTCGGCACCGGGGAGCTGTTTTTT
CASSRTGGLGTGELFF
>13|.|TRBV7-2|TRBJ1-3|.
TGTGCCAGCAGCATAAACTCTGGAAACACCATATATTTT
CASSINSGNTIYF
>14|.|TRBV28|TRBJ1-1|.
TGTGCCAGCTCACCAGGAGGGCGATGGACTGAAGCTTTCTTT
CASSPGGRWTEAFF
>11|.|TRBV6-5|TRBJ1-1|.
TGTGCCAGCCAAAGGGGGACTGAAGCTTTCTTT
CASQRGTEAFF
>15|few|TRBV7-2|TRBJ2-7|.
TGTGCCAGCAGCTTAGGGGGACAATGGCTTTACGAGCAGTACTTC
CASSLGGQWLYEQYF
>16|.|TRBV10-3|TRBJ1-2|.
TGTGCCATCAGTGAAGGACCTGGACAGATGAACTATGGCTACACCTTC
CAISEGPGQMNYGYTF
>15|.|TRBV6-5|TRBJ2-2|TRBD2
TGTGCCAGCAGTAGGACTAGCGGGGAGACCGGGGAGCTGTTTTTT
CASSRTSGETGELFF
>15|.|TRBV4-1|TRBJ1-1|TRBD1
TGCGCCAGCAGCCCCTCCCGGGACAGGGACACTGAAGCTTTCTTT
CASSPSRDRDTEAFF
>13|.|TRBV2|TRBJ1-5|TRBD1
TGTGCCAGCAGTCCCAGGGGGCAACAGCCCCAGCATTTT
CASSPRGQQPQHF
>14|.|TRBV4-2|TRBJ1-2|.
TGTGCCAGCAGCCCGCTACACGGGAATGAGGGCTACACCTTC
CASSPLHGNEGYTF
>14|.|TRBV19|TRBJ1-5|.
TGTGCCAGTAGTATCACAGGGCCTAATCAGCCCCAGCATTTT
CASSITGPNQPQHF
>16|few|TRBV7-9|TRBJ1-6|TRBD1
TGTGCCAGCAGCCTATCTATCGGGACAGGAGGGTCACCCCTCCACTTT
CASSLSIGTGGSPLHF
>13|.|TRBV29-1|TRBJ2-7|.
TGCAGCGTGTACAGGTATAAGGGTTCCGAGCAGTACTTC
CSVYRYKGSEQYF
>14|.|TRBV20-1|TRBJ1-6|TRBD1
TGCAGTGCTAGTAGGGCGACAGGGGTCTCACCCCTCCACTTT
CSASRATGVSPLHF
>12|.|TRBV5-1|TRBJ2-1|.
TGCGCCAGCAGCCCAATTAATAGTGAGCAGTTCTTC
CASSPINSEQFF
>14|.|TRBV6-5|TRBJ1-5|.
TGTGCCAGCAGATCGGGGGGGGAGGGACAGCCCCAGCATTTT
CASRSGGEGQPQHF
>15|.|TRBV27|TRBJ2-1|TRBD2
TGTGCCAGCACCACCGGGACTAGCGGGGGGAATGAGCAGTTCTTC
CASTTGTSGGNEQFF
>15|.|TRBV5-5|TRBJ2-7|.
TGTGCCAGCAGCCCCCTGGCGCAGGGAGGTTACGAGCAGTACTTC
CASSPLAQGGYEQYF
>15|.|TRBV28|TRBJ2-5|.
TGTGCCAGCAGTTCGGACAGACTTACCCAAGAGACCCAGTACTTC
CASSSDRLTQETQYF
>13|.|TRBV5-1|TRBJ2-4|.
TGCGCCAGCAGCACATTCGACGGAAACATTCAGTACTTC
CASSTFDGNIQYF